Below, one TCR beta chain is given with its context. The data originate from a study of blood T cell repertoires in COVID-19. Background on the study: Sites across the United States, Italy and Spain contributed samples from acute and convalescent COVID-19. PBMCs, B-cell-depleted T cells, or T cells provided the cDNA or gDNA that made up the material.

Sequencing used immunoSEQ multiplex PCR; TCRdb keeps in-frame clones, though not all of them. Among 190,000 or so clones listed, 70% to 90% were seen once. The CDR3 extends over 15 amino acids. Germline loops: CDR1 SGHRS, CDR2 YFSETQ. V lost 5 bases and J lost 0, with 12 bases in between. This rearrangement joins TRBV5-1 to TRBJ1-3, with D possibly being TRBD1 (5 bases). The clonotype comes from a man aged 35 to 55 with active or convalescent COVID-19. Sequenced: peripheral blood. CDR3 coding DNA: TGCGCCAGCAGACCAGACAGTCACTCTGGAAACACCATATATTTT. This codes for CASRPDSHSGNTIYF.